The clone carrying this T cell receptor (beta chain) was recorded a few times. Germline lookup yields CDR1 MDHEN and CDR2 SYDVKM. Trimming stripped 5 bases from V and 1 base from J, with 14 bases between. The CDR3 spans 15 residues. These data come from a study of T-cell memory formation after mild COVID-19. TCRdb reprocessed the 5' RACE reads via MiXCR and lists one record per CDR3 protein. Seen here are 350,000 to 450,000 distinct CDR3 sequences, around 15% observed once, and the top ten hold roughly 22%. This chain uses TRBV28 with TRBJ2-5, with D hard to call. This clonotype was sampled from a man aged 18 to 29 who had mild COVID-19 (a few samples of this study predate the infection). Cell type and time point are not known. The sequencing sample was made of PBMCs or a T cell subset sorted from them (not recorded which). The CDR3 here is CASSGLLRSQETQYF. In DNA, the CDR3 is TGTGCCAGCAGTGGGCTACTCCGGTCCCAAGAGACCCAGTACTTC.